Only a few counts were recorded for the clone carrying this T cell receptor beta chain. Antigen: not known. The purity of all sorted populations exceeded 98%. Expressed TCRB transcripts were sequenced because the isolated RNA had all been reverse transcribed beforehand. TCRdb's table, derived via immunoSEQ multiplex PCR, lists solely in-frame clones and lacks some. The sample records 350,000 to 400,000 clones, roughly 15% being singletons. The data belong to a study of beta chain features in type 1 diabetes. Findings and limits, study-wide: People with Type 1 diabetes carried modestly yet significantly shorter TCRB CDR3s in all four CD4+ subsets. Over-representation of high TCR-expressing cells was a possible consequence of cDNA sequencing.

V trimming: 4 bases; J trimming: 6 bases; junction bases outside the gene matches: 3. This CDR3 has 13 residues. Germline assignment: CDR1 MDHEN and CDR2 SYDVKM. This sequence was found in a woman younger than 30 in good health. Sequencing was performed on naive CD4+ T cells from blood. The chain links TRBV28 to TRBJ2-4; the match to TRBD2 covers 7 bases. The CDR3 DNA follows: TGTGCCAGCAGTTCGGGGGGAGGAAACATTCAGTACTTC. As protein: CASSSGGGNIQYF.